This TCR beta chain was documented in a study of CD4 T cells in relation to SARS-CoV-2 and coronaviruses. Unexposed donor CD4+ T cells date from about 2011-2018, before the COVID-19 pandemic. Isolation of CD4+ T cells took place after nine to ten days in culture. Approximately 2 million PBMCs per well were cultured with about 9.8 IU/ml IL-2. The CDR3 contains 16 residues. Germline V gives CDR1 MNHEY, CDR2 SVGEGT. Deletions cut 0 bases from V and 0 bases from J, with 8 bases between. Study results and caveats: Monoreactive clones expanded significantly more to SARS-CoV-2 than crossreactive clones did.

Method: immunoSEQ multiplex PCR; TCRdb's copy keeps in-frame clones and lacks some. The sample lists tens of thousands of clones, over 65% occurring once. On this clone itself: The antigen remains unidentified.

The chain is built from TRBV6-2 or TRBV6-3 and TRBJ2-2; D unclear. The TCR originated in a human donor in good health. The sample was CD4+ T cells from PBMCs, cultured in vitro. Here the CDR3 DNA reads TGTGCCAGCAGTTACTCAGGATACACGAACACCGGGGAGCTGTTTTTT. Amino acids: CASSYSGYTNTGELFF.